This TCR beta chain was sequenced in a study of T cells in Graves' hyperthyroidism and ophthalmopathy (dated by TCRdb to 2018 to 2020). Background for the entire study: Peripheral blood samples were taken at initial diagnosis, before any treatment was given. A discovery cohort of around 100 patients, roughly 40 with Graves' ophthalmopathy and fewer than 65 with stable Graves' hyperthyroidism, was used to find distinguishing TCR V-J signatures. Whether ophthalmopathy could be predicted prospectively was tested in an independent validation cohort made up of 18 to 20 hyperthyroidism patients plus 17 patients who later progressed to ophthalmopathy. The roughly 91 discovery patients were randomly divided into training and test sets at a 7:3 ratio. The study also compared thyroid tissue and blood T-cell repertoires from five or six Graves' hyperthyroidism patients. After sampling, hyperthyroidism patients received methimazole starting at 30 mg daily, and ophthalmopathy patients received high-dose intravenous methylprednisolone. The paper reports TCR Vbeta CDR3 sequencing of roughly 140 peripheral blood samples: approximately 41 ophthalmopathy, 75 to 80 hyperthyroidism and approximately 17 progressor patients. What the study reported, not specific to this receptor: Sample size was not statistically predetermined, and investigators were not blinded to group allocation. Most expanded thyroid clonotypes (frequency above 0.001) were also detected in blood, suggesting blood repertoires may reflect thyroid immune responses. In validation, progression to ophthalmopathy was predicted by the model with 70% to 71% sensitivity and 72% to 85% specificity, a median of around 6.5 months before onset. A model built on a 13 V-J signature distinguished ophthalmopathy from stable hyperthyroidism, reaching 85% to 90% sensitivity and around 81% specificity in cross-validation and 80%/75% in testing.

The TCR beta CDR3 regions were amplified from RNA transcripts. A first-round RT-PCR of the TCR CDR3 used the HTBI primer set with the Qiagen OneStep RT-PCR kit. Libraries were constructed in a second round of multiplex PCR, after which size selection and purification were performed. Sequencing of the libraries was done on an Illumina HiSeq2000 using paired-end 100 bp reads. On the study's bioinformatics: SOAPnuke was used to process the raw data, with reads discarded if the reads contained adapters or uncalled bases, had a mean Phred below 15, or lacked an exact constant-primer or identifier match. High-quality paired reads were merged using COPE v1.2.5, and each unique nucleotide sequence was defined as a clonotype. Clonotypes were aligned to IMGT TRBV, TRBD and TRBJ reference segments using MiTCR v1.1. The analysis was restricted to V-J combinations with a frequency above 0.0001, which together covered over 99% of the repertoires. A TCS score was defined as the ratio of F50 (clonal expansion) to E x V (chaos), with BLOSUM62-based TCRdist applied between CDR3 peptides within each V-J. Welch's t-statistics and random forest reduced 450 to 600 V-J features to about 13, which were used in a naive Bayes classifier (R e1071). Using fastp at Q25 and MiXCR, TCRdb reprocessed the public reads and kept productive beta chains. Identical CDR3 protein sequences are pooled into one entry, listed with their most common genes and DNA. TCRdb, not the original authors, processed these V and J calls. The sample profile shows roughly 500,000 distinct CDR3 sequences; approximately 15% of them were found once. The ten largest account for roughly 6.2% of the sample.

Hyperthyroidism patients were newly diagnosed, had a disease duration of under 2 months, and were aged 18 to 65 years. Exclusion was applied to patients with uncontrolled infections, other autoimmune diseases, pregnancy or lactation. Diagnoses relied on clinical symptoms, serum thyroxine and TRAb, thyroid ultrasound and orbital computed tomography. For progressor patients, blood was drawn at the first diagnosis of hyperthyroidism, before any ophthalmopathy symptoms had appeared. PBMCs were separated from about 10 ml of fresh peripheral blood using Ficoll-Paque density gradient centrifugation. Progressor patients were defined as those initially diagnosed with Graves' hyperthyroidism in whom ophthalmopathy developed during follow-up. Trizol reagent was used to extract total RNA, and RNA quality was then checked on an Agilent 2100 Bioanalyzer. CDR1 and CDR2 are drawn from the germline V gene: MDHEN, SYDVKM. The trim is 8 bases for V and 1 base for J, with a gap of 7 bases between the germline ends. Its CDR3 holds 12 amino acids, cysteine through phenylalanine. Just the 36-base CDR3 DNA is kept, in frame starting at base 1.

This clonotype appeared a few times. It has no known antigen specificity. There are no base qualities to consult, and no much larger clone falls within one base. Sequencing input: blood. This sequence uses TRBV28 and TRBJ2-3; the D gene remains uncertain. The receptor was isolated from a woman in her twenties or thirties with Graves' hyperthyroidism that later progressed to Graves' ophthalmopathy. The sequenced DNA: TGTGCCAGCGGCTGGGGCACAGATACGCAGTATTTT. It translates as CASGWGTDTQYF. Joined to the reference TRBV28 and TRBJ2-3 proteins, this CDR3 gives the full variable domain: DVKVTQSSRYLVKRTGEKVFLECVQDMDHENMFWYRQDPGLGLRLIYFSYDVKMKEKGDIPEGYSVSREKKERFSLILESASTNQTSMYLCASGWGTDTQYFGPGTRLTVL.